Listed here are 20 T cell receptor beta chains from one sample, sequenced in a study of T cell changes during pregnancy in multiple sclerosis. Sequenced by immunoSEQ multiplex PCR; TCRdb stores in-frame clones only, minus some. The data contain 50,000 or so clones, about 90% of them singletons. The sample here was CD8+ T cells from peripheral blood mononuclear cells, taken after pregnancy. These receptors were taken from a female donor with multiple sclerosis, enrolled in a pregnancy study.

The chain carries TRBV7-9 and TRBJ1-3; D ambiguous. This CDR3 region has 14 residues. Trimming shortened V by 2 bases and J by 4 bases, and 9 bases separated the two germline ends. Germline CDR1 and CDR2: SEHNR and FQNEAQ (reference sequence). CDR3 region: CASSLIDSGNTIYF. The CDR3 DNA sequence: TGTGCCAGCAGCTTAATCGACTCCGGAAACACCATATATTTT.

The genes are TRBV13 and TRBJ2-2; D is ambiguous. Trimming left V 7 bases short and J 7 bases short, with 13 bases between. Germline V gives CDR1 PRHDT, CDR2 FYEKMQ (reference sequence). The CDR3 consists of 13 residues. The CDR3 spells CASTEFGIGELFF. CDR3 DNA: TGTGCCAGCACCGAATTTGGCATCGGGGAGCTGTTTTTT.

The chain employs TRBV9 and TRBJ2-7, with 7 bases fitting TRBD1. The germline gives CDR1 SGDLS, CDR2 YYNGEE. The CDR3 length is 14 residues. Trimming at V came to 3 bases and at J to 3 bases, leaving 6 bases not matched to a gene. CDR3 nucleotide sequence: TGTGCCAGCAGCGCCGGGACAGAATTCTACGAGCAGTACTTC. Translated, it gives CASSAGTEFYEQYF.

This clone was seen just once. CDR3: CASSFSGTANNYGYTF. Here the CDR3 DNA reads TGTGCCAGCAGCTTTTCCGGGACAGCTAATAACTATGGCTACACCTTC. This chain connects TRBV7-9 to TRBJ1-2; 7 nucleotides line up with TRBD1. CDR1 is SEHNR, CDR2 FQNEAQ, per germline (reference sequence). The CDR3 contains 16 residues. The trim removed 3 bases at V and 1 base at J, leaving 8 bases unmatched.

V is TRBV27 and J is TRBJ1-6, with D uncertain. The V gene's germline CDR1 is MNHEY and CDR2 SMNVEV (reference sequence). V was clipped by 6 bases and J by 9 bases, with 12 bases between them. This CDR3 comprises 13 residues. The CDR3 loop is CASSSNLVSPLHF. In DNA form, the CDR3 reads TGTGCCAGCAGCTCCAACCTAGTTTCACCCCTCCACTTT.

A single count supports this clone. The rearrangement links TRBV4-1 to TRBJ1-2, with 8 bases fitting TRBD1. This CDR3 region has 16 residues. Looked up from germline, CDR1 is MGHRA and CDR2 is YSYEKL. V gave up 2 bases and J gave up 4 bases; unmatched junction bases: 9. DNA for the CDR3: TGCGCCAGCAGCCAAACGAAGACAGGGGCGGGCTATGGCTACACCTTC. Amino acid sequence: CASSQTKTGAGYGYTF.

The chain recombines TRBV11-2 with TRBJ2-3; tentative D call: TRBD2 (6 bases). There are 14 residues in the CDR3. V was trimmed by 5 bases and J by 5 bases, leaving 14 bases between them. Looked up from germline, CDR1 is SGHAT and CDR2 is FQNNGV. The CDR3 sequence is CASSPPGDGDTQYF. The CDR3 nucleotides are TGTGCCAGCAGCCCCCCGGGGGATGGAGATACGCAGTATTTT.

The gene calls are TRBV7-9 and TRBJ2-7, with D possibly TRBD2 on 6 matching bases. Germline V gene lookup returns CDR1 SEHNR and CDR2 FQNEAQ (reference sequence). The CDR3 is 13 residues long. Between the trimmed V and J ends, which lost 5 bases and 1 base, there was a span of 9 bases. The CDR3: CASSPGLSYEQYF. The CDR3 DNA follows: TGTGCCAGCAGCCCGGGACTTTCCTACGAGCAGTACTTC.

The chain's CDR3 is CARSVDRENSNQPQHF. CDR3 DNA: TGTGCCAGAAGCGTTGACAGGGAAAATAGCAATCAGCCCCAGCATTTT. J is TRBJ1-5 and V is TRBV5-3; 7 bases map to TRBD1. TRBV5-3 is flagged as an ORF with uncertain function. The CDR3 spans 16 residues. Germline trimming cut 4 bases from V and 0 bases from J; bases unmatched to any gene: 7.

This chain links TRBV6-1 with TRBJ1-4, with D perhaps TRBD1 (5 bases). This CDR3 comprises 16 residues. The V end was cut by 2 bases, the J end by 4 bases, with 14 bases between. Looked up from germline, CDR1 is MNHNS and CDR2 is SASEGT. In DNA form, the CDR3 reads TGTGCCAGCAGTGAAACCCGGGGGATCGGTAATGAAAAACTGTTTTTT. Protein: CASSETRGIGNEKLFF.

The chain carries TRBV7-8 and TRBJ1-1; 7 bases line up with TRBD1. Looked up from germline, CDR1 is SGHVS and CDR2 is FQNEAQ. This CDR3 contains 13 residues. J lost 7 bases, V lost 2 bases, and 4 bases had no gene match. CDR3 sequence reads: CASSLSRGHEAFF. CDR3 in DNA: TGTGCCAGCAGCTTAAGTAGGGGGCATGAAGCTTTCTTT.

This chain links TRBV5-6 with TRBJ1-2; 10 nucleotides agree with TRBD1. The junction had 3 bases not matched to a gene; V was cut back by 1 base and J by 6 bases. Germline V lookup: CDR1 SGHDT, CDR2 YYEEEE. The CDR3 is 14 amino acids. For the CDR3, the DNA is TGTGCCAGCAGCTTGATAGGGACAGGGGATGGCTACACCTTC. Translation: CASSLIGTGDGYTF.

This clone turned up a few times. The genes are TRBV5-6 and TRBJ1-2, with a tentative D call TRBD1 (6 bases). V lost 0 bases and J lost 11, with 14 bases in between. Germline V gene data show CDR1 as SGHDT and CDR2 as YYEEEE. The CDR3 has 13 residues. CDR3 in amino acids: CASSLGGNGQYTF. CDR3 coding DNA: TGTGCCAGCAGCTTGGGAGGTAATGGACAGTACACCTTC.

The rearrangement joins TRBV9 to TRBJ2-7; 11 bases are shared with TRBD1. This CDR3 comprises 15 residues. Trimming took 3 bases from V and 5 from J; bases not matched to a gene: 7. CDR1 SGDLS and CDR2 YYNGEE come from the germline V gene. The chain's CDR3 is CASSGRTGGTDEQYF. CDR3 bases: TGTGCCAGCAGCGGCCGGACAGGGGGCACTGACGAGCAGTACTTC. Full variable domain (outside the CDR3, taken from reference TRBV9 and TRBJ2-7): DSGVTQTPKHLITATGQRVTLRCSPRSGDLSVYWYQQSLDQGLQFLIQYYNGEERAKGNILERFSAQQFPDLHSELNLSSLELGDSALYFCASSGRTGGTDEQYFGPGTRLTVT.

This clone was counted a single time. The chain is built from TRBV25-1 and TRBJ2-4; 10 positions agree with TRBD1. Germline V gene sequence: CDR1 MGHDK, CDR2 SYGVNS. V shed 8 bases and J 15 bases; nucleotides not matched to a gene: 13. There are 13 residues in the CDR3. The chain's CDR3 is CASDPGQGSRRYF. In DNA form, the CDR3 reads TGTGCCAGCGACCCGGGACAGGGGTCGAGGCGGTACTTC.

The V gene is TRBV13, the J gene TRBJ2-1, with 10 bases aligning to TRBD2. Germline values: CDR1 PRHDT, CDR2 FYEKMQ (reference sequence). V trimming: 4 bases; J trimming: 2 bases; junction bases outside the gene matches: 17. This CDR3 spans 20 amino acids. Here the CDR3 DNA reads TGTGCCAGCAGCTCCCCAACTAGCGGGGCAAGCGGGGGGGCCTACAATGAGCAGTTCTTC. This sequence encodes CASSSPTSGASGGAYNEQFF.

The V gene is TRBV7-9, the J gene TRBJ1-6; 7 bases are a match to TRBD1. Germline-derived CDR1 and CDR2 are SEHNR and FQNEAQ (reference sequence). V trimming: 4 bases; J trimming: 10 bases; junction bases outside the gene matches: 7. The CDR3 extends over 14 amino acids. CDR3 nucleotide sequence: TGTGCCAGCAGCTCAGGGGGGAGCTTGTCACCCCTCCACTTT. Translation: CASSSGGSLSPLHF.

V usage is TRBV18 and J usage is TRBJ1-5; weak D call: TRBD1 (5 bases). Between the trimmed V and J ends, which lost 6 bases and 9 bases, there was a span of 30 bases. Germline loops: CDR1 KGHSH, CDR2 LQKENI. This CDR3 has 18 amino acids. CDR3 DNA sequence: TGTGCCAGCTCCGATACTCAACTCAGGGATTCGGGGGAAGGGCCCCAGCATTTT. Translated, it gives CASSDTQLRDSGEGPQHF.

The genes are TRBV6-1 and TRBJ2-7; D is undetermined. The CDR3 has 13 residues. The V gene lost 1 base and the J gene lost 3 bases, with 7 bases spanning the gap. Germline lookup yields CDR1 MNHNS and CDR2 SASEGT. This CDR3 is CASSEGAYYEQYF. In DNA form, the CDR3 reads TGTGCCAGCAGTGAAGGCGCCTACTACGAGCAGTACTTC.

This clone appeared a single time. This sequence joins TRBV7-9 and TRBJ1-1, with 7 bases identical to TRBD1. Germline CDR1 is SEHNR and CDR2 is FQNEAQ (reference sequence). Unmatched junction bases numbered 10, after V lost 5 bases and J lost 1 base. The CDR3 sequence is 16 residues long. The CDR3 protein is CASSKDNRGRNTEAFF. In DNA form, the CDR3 reads TGTGCCAGCAGCAAAGATAACAGGGGAAGGAACACTGAAGCTTTCTTT.